This entry describes one TCR beta chain. No antigen is known for it. Exclusion followed for patients with uncontrolled infection, other autoimmune disease, pregnancy or lactation. Predating any ophthalmopathy symptoms, the blood sample was taken at first hyperthyroidism diagnosis. There are 17 residues in the CDR3. CDR1 and CDR2 (germline): SEHNR, FQNEAQ (reference sequence). The trim removed 0 bases at V and 2 bases at J, leaving 5 bases unmatched. The data derive from a study of T cells in Graves' hyperthyroidism and ophthalmopathy. Study results and limitations: Ophthalmopathy was predicted by the model a median of about 6.7 months ahead of onset.

What was amplified from RNA transcripts were TCR beta CDR3 regions. Using the HTBI primer set, a first-round RT-PCR was run on the TCR CDR3. TCRdb re-called the multiplex PCR reads through MiXCR, storing one row per CDR3 protein. The profile covers roughly 400,000 distinct CDR3 sequences, with 15% to 18% appearing a single time and 28% taken by the ten largest. The sample consisted of blood. This rearrangement joins TRBV7-9 to TRBJ2-1; 9 nucleotides match TRBD2. This receptor was taken from a woman aged 18-29 years with Graves' hyperthyroidism that later progressed to Graves' ophthalmopathy. CDR3 sequence: CASSLALLAGPYNEQFF. For the CDR3, the DNA is TGTGCCAGCAGCTTAGCGCTTCTAGCGGGGCCCTACAATGAGCAGTTCTTC. Supplemented by reference TRBV7-9 and TRBJ2-1, the full variable domain reads DTGVSQNPRHKITKRGQNVTFRCDPISEHNRLYWYRQTLGQGPEFLTYFQNEAQLEKSRLLSDRFSAERPKGSFSTLEIQRTEQGDSAMYLCASSLALLAGPYNEQFFGPGTRLTVL.